What follows are 14 T cell receptor beta chains derived from one specimen sequenced in a study of spatial heterogeneity in lung cancer. Each CDR3 protein is one row after TCRdb ran MiXCR on the 5' RACE reads. This sample has approximately 52,000 distinct CDR3 sequences, with approximately 7% found just once. Described time point: sample taken at primary tumor resection. In each case, whole RNA from tumor, nontumor lung or frozen PBMC was sequenced unsorted. Sequencing used PBMCs, obtained at surgery. These receptors were taken from a female donor with early-stage non-small cell lung cancer.

Ten or more counts support this clonotype. The chain recombines TRBV28 with TRBJ2-3, with 8 bases lining up with TRBD2. Germline CDR1 MDHEN, CDR2 SYDVKM. V trimming: 6 bases; J trimming: 6 bases; junction bases outside the gene matches: 11. This CDR3 region has 15 residues. CDR3 sequence reads: CASRTGGGSADTQYF. For the CDR3, the DNA is TGTGCCAGCAGGACCGGGGGGGGCAGCGCGGATACGCAGTATTTT.

The table lists this clonotype with many counts. The chain combines TRBV4-2 with TRBJ1-6, with 8 bases that match TRBD1. From germline, CDR1 is LGHNA and CDR2 YNFKEQ. The CDR3 contains 16 residues. J gave up 6 bases and V 4 bases, and 8 bases lay outside the gene matches. The CDR3 DNA follows: TGTGCCAGCAGCCCACCACCCGGACAGGGTAATTCACCCCTCCACTTT. Protein: CASSPPPGQGNSPLHF.

The sample holds many counts of this clonotype. V is TRBV20-1 and J is TRBJ2-1, with 7 bases matching TRBD2. V was clipped by 3 bases and J by 3 bases; unmatched bases: 26. The CDR3 consists of 21 residues. CDR1 DFQATT and CDR2 SNEGSKA come from the germline V gene (reference sequence). In nucleotides, the CDR3 is TGCAGTGCTAGCTTCTTTTCAGCCAACGGGGGGAACAGGCATAGCTACAATGAGCAGTTCTTC. Translated: CSASFFSANGGNRHSYNEQFF.

Notes on this clonotype: This could be a read error, since a much larger clone is one nucleotide away. Because it lacks the conserved phenylalanine or tryptophan at the end, this CDR3 is likely a read error. The chain joins TRBV12-3 or TRBV12-4 to TRBJ1-1; D gene uncertain. The V and J ends lost 3 bases and 1 base respectively, with 6 bases between them. The CDR3 spans 13 residues. CDR3 sequence reads: CASSFQPNTEAFI. The CDR3 DNA reads TGTGCCAGCAGTTTCCAGCCGAACACTGAAGCTTTCATT.

This clonotype was counted only a few times. The chain employs TRBV29-1 and TRBJ1-1; the D gene is possibly TRBD1 (5 bases). CDR1 SQVTM and CDR2 ANQGSEA come from the germline V gene. Between the trimmed V and J ends, which lost 7 bases and 0 bases, there was a span of 33 bases. This CDR3 is built from 20 residues. The CDR3 DNA is TGCAGCGCTGGGGGGGGAGATATGACTGAACAGGAGTTCATGAACACTGAAGCTTTCTTT. Encoded protein: CSAGGGDMTEQEFMNTEAFF.

The rearrangement joins TRBV27 to TRBJ1-2; no reliable D call. Deletions cut 6 bases from V and 0 bases from J, with 8 bases between. CDR3 length: 13 residues. Per the germline V gene, CDR1 is MNHEY and CDR2 is SMNVEV (reference sequence). CDR3 in amino acids: CASSTAANYGYTF. CDR3 in DNA: TGTGCCAGCAGCACGGCAGCTAACTATGGCTACACCTTC.

This clonotype was seen ten or more times. The chain recombines TRBV28 with TRBJ1-1; 8 nucleotides agree with TRBD1. Losses at the gene ends were 10 bases for V and 5 bases for J; bases not matched to a gene: 6. The CDR3 runs to 12 residues. Germline-derived CDR1 and CDR2 are MDHEN and SYDVKM. As DNA, the CDR3 is TGTGCCACCGGACAGGGAGGGACTGAAGCTTTCTTT. Amino acids: CATGQGGTEAFF.

Ten or more counts support this clonotype. This chain uses TRBV15 with TRBJ2-3, with a tentative D call TRBD1 (5 bases). Germline CDR1 is LNHNV and CDR2 is YYDKDF (reference sequence). V was clipped by 8 bases and J by 8 bases, with 11 bases between them. There are 11 residues in the CDR3. The CDR3 region is CATGPRGTQYF. The CDR3 coding sequence is TGTGCCACCGGGCCTAGGGGTACGCAGTATTTT.

This clonotype was detected only a few times. The chain is built from TRBV20-1 and TRBJ1-2, with TRBD1 identical over 8 bases. Losses at the gene ends were 6 bases for V and 5 bases for J; bases not matched to a gene: 17. This CDR3 has 16 amino acids. Germline CDR1 reads DFQATT; CDR2 reads SNEGSKA (reference sequence). CDR3 in DNA: TGCAGTGCAATGGACAGGGCAGATCCATGGGCTTATGGCTACACCTTC. Residues: CSAMDRADPWAYGYTF.

This clonotype was observed at least ten times. This sequence joins TRBV5-1 and TRBJ1-3, with D perhaps TRBD1 (5 bases). Trimming cost V 4 bases and J 4 bases, with 15 bases left between them. Germline-derived CDR1 and CDR2 are SGHRS and YFSETQ. The CDR3 is 15 residues long. The CDR3, as DNA: TGCGCCAGCAGCCCGGGGCCTTCCTTCGGAAACACCATATATTTT. It is translated as CASSPGPSFGNTIYF.

This clonotype was detected many times. V and J are TRBV7-2 and TRBJ2-1; D possibly uses TRBD1 or TRBD2 (5 bases each). The germline CDR1 and CDR2 sequences are SGHTA and FQGNSA. Trimming took off 1 base at V and 3 bases at J, with 13 bases between the two ends. This CDR3 is built from 16 residues. The CDR3 DNA reads as TGTGCCAGCAGCTTAGGCGCAAAGGGGAGCTACAATGAGCAGTTCTTC. This codes for CASSLGAKGSYNEQFF.

In its sample, this clonotype was seen many times. The chain joins TRBV28 to TRBJ1-2; D is unclear. V lost 5 bases, J lost 8 bases, and 15 bases lay in between. This CDR3 has 13 residues. Germline V gene data show CDR1 as MDHEN and CDR2 as SYDVKM. The DNA for the CDR3 is TGTGCCAGCAGTACTCCCCCTACAAAGGGCTACACCTTC. Translated, it gives CASSTPPTKGYTF.

This clonotype was counted many times. This chain links TRBV20-1 with TRBJ2-3, with TRBD1 as a possible D gene (6 bases). The CDR3 extends over 12 amino acids. Trimming cost V 6 bases and J 6 bases, with 13 bases left between them. CDR1 and CDR2 from the germline V gene are DFQATT and SNEGSKA (reference sequence). The CDR3 protein is CSAFARGDTQYF. The DNA for the CDR3 is TGCAGTGCATTCGCTAGGGGGGATACGCAGTATTTT.

This clonotype was detected ten times or more. The chain recombines TRBV28 with TRBJ1-3; D may be TRBD1 (6 bases). In germline, CDR1 is MDHEN, CDR2 SYDVKM. The CDR3 totals 13 residues. Trimming cost V 7 bases and J 2 bases, with 9 bases left between them. CDR3 DNA sequence: TGTGCCAGCAAGACAGGCGCTGGAAACACCATATATTTT. This encodes CASKTGAGNTIYF.